This T cell receptor (beta chain) was identified in a study of blood T cell repertoires in COVID-19. Study as a whole: The United States, Italy and Spain were the sources of the acute and convalescent COVID-19 samples. In each case, the material was cDNA or gDNA derived from T cells, B-cell-depleted T cells, or PBMCs.

Under the authors' procedure: Estimation of nucleated cell counts was performed using reference gene primer amplification. Data came from immunoSEQ multiplex PCR; TCRdb stores just in-frame clones and leaves some out. The V and J calls and clone size are taken from that table; D and trimming were inferred from the DNA. The data show approximately 480,000 clones, with 75% to 90% seen just once and approximately 0.9% held by the top ten. The origin of this receptor is a man younger than 35 with COVID-19, enrolled during active disease. The sequenced sample was peripheral blood.

The CDR3 here is CASSLRQGTGNTIYF. DNA of the CDR3: TGTGCCAGCAGCCTCCGACAGGGGACTGGAAACACCATATATTTT. The rearrangement joins TRBV11-2 to TRBJ1-3; 8 bases map to TRBD1. The germline V gene has CDR1 SGHAT and CDR2 FQNNGV. CDR3 length: 15 residues. Trimming at V came to 5 bases and at J to 2 bases, leaving 5 bases not matched to a gene.